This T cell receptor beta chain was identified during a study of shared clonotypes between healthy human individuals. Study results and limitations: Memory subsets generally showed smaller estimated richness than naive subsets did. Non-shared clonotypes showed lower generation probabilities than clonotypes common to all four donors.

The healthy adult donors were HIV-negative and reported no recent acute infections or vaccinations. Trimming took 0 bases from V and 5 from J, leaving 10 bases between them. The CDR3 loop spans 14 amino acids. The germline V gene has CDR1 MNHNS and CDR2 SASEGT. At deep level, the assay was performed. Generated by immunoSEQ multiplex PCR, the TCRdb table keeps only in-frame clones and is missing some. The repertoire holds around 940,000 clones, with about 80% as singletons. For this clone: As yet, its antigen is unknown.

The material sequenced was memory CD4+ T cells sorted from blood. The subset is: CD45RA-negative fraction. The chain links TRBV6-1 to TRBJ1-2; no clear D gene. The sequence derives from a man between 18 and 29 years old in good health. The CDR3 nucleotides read TGTGCCAGCAGTGAAGCCACAGCTTATTATGGCTACACCTTC. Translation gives CASSEATAYYGYTF.